This is a list of T cell receptor beta chains from one sample in a study of cytomegalovirus exposure and HLA in healthy donors. Assay: immunoSEQ multiplex PCR; the TCRdb copy retains only in-frame clones and omits some. The sample holds some 120,000 clones. Material: PBMCs. These receptors all stem from a man between 18 and 29 years old in good health and CMV-seronegative. The CDR3 runs from the conserved cysteine through the conserved F or W. Each record gives: CDR3 length, V gene, D gene, J gene, CDR3 DNA, CDR3 protein. D genes are given only for firm matches.

len: 14; v_gene: TRBV9; d_gene: TRBD1; j_gene: TRBJ1-1; CDR3nt: TGTGCCAGCAGCGGACAGGGGGCGAACACTGAAGCTTTCTTT; CDR3aa: CASSGQGANTEAFF
len: 16; v_gene: TRBV7-8; d_gene: .; j_gene: TRBJ1-4; CDR3nt: TGTGCCAGCAGCTTAGAGACCAGGGTCCTCAAGGAAAAACTGTTTTTT; CDR3aa: CASSLETRVLKEKLFF
len: 15; v_gene: TRBV2; d_gene: TRBD1; j_gene: TRBJ1-1; CDR3nt: TGTGCCAGCAGTGAGCACAGGGGGTCGAACACTGAAGCTTTCTTT; CDR3aa: CASSEHRGSNTEAFF
len: 15; v_gene: TRBV7-7; d_gene: TRBD2; j_gene: TRBJ2-3; CDR3nt: TGTGCCAGCAGCCCCGGGGAGCGGGGCGGTCATACGCAGTATTTT; CDR3aa: CASSPGERGGHTQYF
len: 15; v_gene: TRBV10-1; d_gene: .; j_gene: TRBJ2-2; CDR3nt: TGCGCCAGCAACCCCGGGACTTCGAACACCGGGGAGCTGTTTTTT; CDR3aa: CASNPGTSNTGELFF
len: 15; v_gene: TRBV6-5; d_gene: .; j_gene: TRBJ1-1; CDR3nt: TGTGCCAGCAGTTACGGGACATACATGAACACTGAAGCTTTCTTT; CDR3aa: CASSYGTYMNTEAFF
len: 14; v_gene: TRBV6-6; d_gene: .; j_gene: TRBJ2-2; CDR3nt: TGTGCCAGCAGTCCACGACTTCTCGGCGGGGAGCTGTTTTTT; CDR3aa: CASSPRLLGGELFF
len: 15; v_gene: TRBV10-2; d_gene: TRBD2; j_gene: TRBJ2-2; CDR3nt: TGCGCCAGCAGTGGGACTAGCGGGAAACCCGGGGAGCTGTTTTTT; CDR3aa: CASSGTSGKPGELFF
len: 21; v_gene: TRBV9; d_gene: TRBD1; j_gene: TRBJ2-7; CDR3nt: TGTGCCAGCAGCTCCTCCCCCGGGGGACAGGGAACCTCGGTTAGCCCCTACGAGCAGTACTTC; CDR3aa: CASSSSPGGQGTSVSPYEQYF
len: 16; v_gene: TRBV4-1; d_gene: TRBD1; j_gene: TRBJ1-2; CDR3nt: TGCGCCAGCAGCCAAGAGATAGGGGACAGAAAATATGGCTACACCTTC; CDR3aa: CASSQEIGDRKYGYTF
len: 15; v_gene: TRBV27; d_gene: TRBD2; j_gene: TRBJ2-7; CDR3nt: TGTGCCAGCAGTCCTCTAGCGGGAGAGGGATACGAGCAGTACTTC; CDR3aa: CASSPLAGEGYEQYF
len: 17; v_gene: TRBV4-1; d_gene: TRBD2; j_gene: TRBJ2-3; CDR3nt: TGCGCCAGCAGCCAAGAGACTAGCGGCTTAAGGATAGATACGCAGTATTTT; CDR3aa: CASSQETSGLRIDTQYF
len: 16; v_gene: TRBV6-1; d_gene: TRBD1; j_gene: TRBJ2-2; CDR3nt: TGTGCCAGCAGTGAACGGGACAGCCGGGTTGACGGGGAGCTGTTTTTT; CDR3aa: CASSERDSRVDGELFF
len: 14; v_gene: TRBV6-1; d_gene: TRBD1; j_gene: TRBJ1-1; CDR3nt: TGTGCCAGCAGCGCCGGTACAGGGGGAACTGAAGCTTTCTTT; CDR3aa: CASSAGTGGTEAFF
len: 14; v_gene: TRBV15; d_gene: .; j_gene: TRBJ2-7; CDR3nt: TGTGCCACCAGCAGAGACATCAGGGGTCTCGAGCAGTACTTC; CDR3aa: CATSRDIRGLEQYF
len: 15; v_gene: TRBV7-3; d_gene: .; j_gene: TRBJ2-1; CDR3nt: TGTGCCAGCAGCTCGCACAGGTCCTCCTACAATGAGCAGTTCTTC; CDR3aa: CASSSHRSSYNEQFF
len: 17; v_gene: TRBV7-9; d_gene: TRBD1; j_gene: TRBJ1-2; CDR3nt: TGTGCCAGCAGCTTGGGCGAAGGGGGCACCTTAAGCGGGGGCTACACCTTC; CDR3aa: CASSLGEGGTLSGGYTF